The sequence of this T cell receptor (beta chain) was determined in a study of CD8 T cells in ankylosing spondylitis. Looked up from germline, CDR1 is ENHRY and CDR2 is SYGVKD. Trimming stripped 3 bases from V and 4 bases from J, with 7 bases between. CDR3 length: 12 amino acids. Study-wide points: Among TCR beta sequences, a motif of several highly homologous variants appeared characteristic of ankylosing spondylitis blood. Clones linked to disease were reported to show significant enrichment in matched ankylosing spondylitis synovial fluid.

TCRdb re-called the 5' RACE reads with MiXCR, one entry per CDR3 protein. The sample has 190,000 or so distinct CDR3 sequences, roughly 13% seen once. This clonotype has at least ten counts. Its matching antigen is unknown. The sequence was collected from a male donor with ankylosing spondylitis or in good health (not recorded which). The V and J genes are TRBV10-3 and TRBJ2-7; D ambiguous. Sequenced material: blood, either unsorted or a sorted T cell fraction (not recorded which). CDR3 nucleotides: TGTGCCATCAGTGACATCAGGTACGAGCAGTACTTC. This translates into CAISDIRYEQYF.